The TCR beta chain described here comes from a study of blood T cells in healthy people across ages. The germline CDR1 and CDR2 sequences are SGHTA and FQGNSA. The CDR3 spans 14 residues. For the second PCR, which ran for roughly 6 to 12 cycles, a sample-barcoded 5' primer and a J-beta primer mix were used. MiXCR was run by TCRdb on the 5' RACE reads, yielding one entry per CDR3 protein. The table includes over 1,500,000 distinct CDR3 sequences, 30% to 40% detected once. This receptor was obtained from a human donor in good health. The sequencing sample was made of blood. The chain joins TRBV7-2 to TRBJ2-4; no definite D call. The closer fit of TRBJ2-7 to the DNA end suggests the J call may be wrong. The CDR3 reads CASSLQSATYEQYF. The CDR3 DNA follows: TGTGCCAGCAGCCTCCAGTCGGCAACCTACGAGCAGTACTTC.